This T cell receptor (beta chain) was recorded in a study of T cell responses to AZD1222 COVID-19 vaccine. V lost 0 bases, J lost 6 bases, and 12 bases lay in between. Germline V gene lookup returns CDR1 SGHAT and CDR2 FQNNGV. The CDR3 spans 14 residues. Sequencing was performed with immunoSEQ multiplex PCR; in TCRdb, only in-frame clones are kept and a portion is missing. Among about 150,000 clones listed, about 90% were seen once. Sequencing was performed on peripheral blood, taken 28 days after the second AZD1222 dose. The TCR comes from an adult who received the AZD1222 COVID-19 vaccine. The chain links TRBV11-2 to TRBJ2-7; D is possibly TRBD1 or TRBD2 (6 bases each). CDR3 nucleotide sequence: TGTGCCAGCAGCTTAGAGGGGGGCCTCTTCGAGCAGTACTTC. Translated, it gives CASSLEGGLFEQYF.